One and the same sample provided the 21 T cell receptor beta chains below, sequenced in a study of T cell clones after liver transplantation. TCRdb keeps only in-frame clones here, not all; method: immunoSEQ multiplex PCR. This table has fewer than 50,000 clones, 85% to 90% appearing once. Sequencing used CD4+ T cells from blood, obtained 24 months after liver transplant. Receptors originate from a human patient who received a liver transplant. Some T cells may arise from the graft donor.

The chain carries TRBV5-1 and TRBJ2-1; D is perhaps TRBD1 (5 bases). The CDR3 consists of 13 residues. The germline CDR1 and CDR2 sequences are SGHRS and YFSETQ. Trimming stripped 1 base from V and 9 bases from J, with 11 bases between. The CDR3 bases are TGCGCCAGCAGCTTGCCAGGGCAGAGTGAGCAGTTCTTC. It codes for CASSLPGQSEQFF.

J is TRBJ2-7 and V is TRBV28, with TRBD1 matching 9 bases. The CDR3 totals 14 residues. CDR1 MDHEN and CDR2 SYDVKM come from the germline V gene. The J segment lost 6 bases and the V segment lost 5 bases, leaving 8 bases of the junction unmatched. CDR3 region: CASSAGDRDGEQYF. The CDR3 region has the DNA TGTGCCAGCAGTGCCGGGGACAGGGACGGCGAGCAGTACTTC.

This chain connects TRBV27 to TRBJ2-4, with D uncertain. The CDR3 loop spans 14 amino acids. Germline CDR1 and CDR2: MNHEY and SMNVEV (reference sequence). Trimming stripped 3 bases from V and 4 bases from J, with 10 bases between. CDR3 DNA: TGTGCCAGCAGTTTTTCGACCCTTAAAAACATTCAGTACTTC. This gives the protein CASSFSTLKNIQYF.

The chain joins TRBV25-1 to TRBJ1-2; a weak D match, TRBD1 (5 bases). Looked up from germline, CDR1 is MGHDK and CDR2 is SYGVNS. The CDR3 runs to 15 residues. Trimming removed 2 bases at V and 6 bases at J, with 16 bases between. The DNA of the CDR3 is TGTGCCAGCAGTGAACAGGGCCTTAAAAGCCATGGCTACACCTTC. It codes for CASSEQGLKSHGYTF.

This clone turned up a few times. The chain has TRBV6-5 and TRBJ1-3, with unresolved D. The CDR3 sequence is 14 residues long. In germline, CDR1 is MNHEY, CDR2 SVGAGI. Trimming cost V 9 bases and J 6 bases, with 18 bases left between them. CDR3 sequence: CASWSQVGINTIYF. CDR3 DNA: TGTGCCAGTTGGTCGCAGGTCGGAATAAACACCATATATTTT.

The rearrangement uses TRBV4-2 and TRBJ1-1, with D possibly being TRBD1 (5 bases). The CDR3 has 14 amino acids. Germline lookup yields CDR1 LGHNA and CDR2 YNFKEQ. Trimming left V 3 bases short and J 5 bases short, with 13 bases between. The CDR3 DNA follows: TGTGCCAGCAGCCAGGCGCAGGGAGGAACTGAAGCTTTCTTT. Amino acids: CASSQAQGGTEAFF.

The chain has TRBV9 and TRBJ2-6; unclear D gene. Trimming removed 4 bases from V and 3 bases from J, with 8 bases in between. The germline V gene encodes CDR1 SGDLS and CDR2 YYNGEE. The CDR3 runs 14 residues. The CDR3 DNA follows: TGTGCCAGCAGCATTAGCCTTGGGGCCAACGTCCTGACTTTC. Translation gives CASSISLGANVLTF.

The CDR3 spells CASSQGQGARENYGYTF. CDR3 bases: TGTGCCAGCAGCCAAGGACAGGGGGCGAGAGAAAACTATGGCTACACCTTC. The V call is TRBV4-2, the J call TRBJ1-2; 10 bases are shared with TRBD1. Per germline, CDR1 LGHNA and CDR2 YNFKEQ. J gave up 2 bases and V 1 base, and 7 bases lay outside the gene matches. This CDR3 is 17 amino acids long.

The chain carries TRBV7-7 and TRBJ2-3; 9 bases fit TRBD2. V gave up 2 bases and J gave up 2 bases; unmatched junction bases: 17. The CDR3 has 20 amino acids. Germline assignment: CDR1 SSHAT and CDR2 FNYEAQ (reference sequence). CDR3 in DNA: TGTGCCAGCAGCTTAAGAAGTCGAGCGGGGGGATTAATGCCCACAGATACGCAGTATTTT. This codes for CASSLRSRAGGLMPTDTQYF.

CDR3 in amino acids: CASSLEPNQETQYF. In nucleotides, the CDR3 is TGTGCCAGCAGCTTAGAGCCGAATCAAGAGACCCAGTACTTC. The rearrangement joins TRBV5-4 to TRBJ2-5; D ambiguous. With 2 bases removed from V and 2 bases from J, the gap between germline ends came to 10 bases. CDR1 SGHNT and CDR2 YYREEE come from the germline V gene (reference sequence). CDR3 length: 14 amino acids. Full variable domain (missing parts from reference TRBV5-4 and TRBJ2-5): ETGVTQSPTHLIKTRGQQVTLRCSSQSGHNTVSWYQQALGQGPQFIFQYYREEENGRGNFPPRFSGLQFPNYSSELNVNALELDDSALYLCASSLEPNQETQYFGPGTRLLVL.

This sequence joins TRBV6-1 and TRBJ1-2, with 8 bases matching TRBD1. The germline V gene encodes CDR1 MNHNS and CDR2 SASEGT. There are 17 residues in the CDR3. Trimming at V came to 3 bases and at J to 5 bases, leaving 14 bases not matched to a gene. DNA for the CDR3: TGTGCCAGCAGTGATGGACAGGGCACCCTTATACTTTATGGCTACACCTTC. It is translated as CASSDGQGTLILYGYTF.

V and J are TRBV5-1 and TRBJ2-7; 7 nucleotides line up with TRBD2. The germline gives CDR1 SGHRS, CDR2 YFSETQ. The J segment lost 2 bases and the V segment lost 0 bases, leaving 5 bases of the junction unmatched. This CDR3 comprises 15 residues. CDR3 nucleotide sequence: TGCGCCAGCAGCTTGGGGGGGACTACGACCTACGAGCAGTACTTC. Translating it yields CASSLGGTTTYEQYF.

This clone showed up just a few times. V gene TRBV6-1 combines with J gene TRBJ1-5; 9 bases fit TRBD1. The CDR3 runs 17 residues. CDR1 is MNHNS and CDR2 is SASEGT in the germline V gene. V shed 2 bases and J 4 bases; nucleotides not matched to a gene: 9. DNA of the CDR3: TGTGCCAGCAGTGAAACTGTGGTGGGGACAGGGAATCAGCCCCAGCATTTT. It specifies CASSETVVGTGNQPQHF.

The V and J genes are TRBV10-3 and TRBJ2-7; 10 positions match TRBD2. Per germline, CDR1 ENHRY and CDR2 SYGVKD. The CDR3 length is 15 residues. J gave up 2 bases and V 5 bases, and 6 bases lay outside the gene matches. CDR3 loop: CAISWIAGGPYEQYF. CDR3 DNA sequence: TGTGCCATCAGTTGGATAGCGGGAGGCCCCTACGAGCAGTACTTC.

This clone came up once. The rearrangement links TRBV19 to TRBJ1-2; TRBD1 might be the D (5 bases). This CDR3 contains 15 residues. Trimming stripped 3 bases from V and 8 bases from J, with 19 bases between. From germline, CDR1 is LNHDA and CDR2 SQIVND (reference sequence). In nucleotides, the CDR3 is TGTGCCAGTAGTATCCCCACCCTAGGGGTGGTCGGCTACACCTTC. Translation: CASSIPTLGVVGYTF.

This clone was picked up one time. The chain carries TRBV28 and TRBJ2-7; TRBD1 agrees at 7 bases. The trim removed 7 bases at V and 0 bases at J, leaving 3 bases unmatched. CDR3 length: 13 amino acids. Germline CDR1 reads MDHEN; CDR2 reads SYDVKM. The CDR3 protein is CASKGAPSYEQYF. As DNA, the CDR3 is TGTGCCAGCAAGGGGGCCCCCTCCTACGAGCAGTACTTC.

V is TRBV5-5 and J is TRBJ2-3, with 10 bases that match TRBD2. The CDR3 is made up of 14 amino acids. With V trimmed by 7 bases and J by 2 bases, 4 bases remained unmatched. Germline CDR1 reads SGHKS; CDR2 reads YYEKEE (reference sequence). CDR3: CASLAGDHTDTQYF. For the CDR3, the DNA is TGTGCCAGCCTAGCGGGGGACCACACAGATACGCAGTATTTT. Filled out from reference TRBV5-5 and TRBJ2-3, the complete variable domain reads DAGVTQSPTHLIKTRGQQVTLRCSPISGHKSVSWYQQVLGQGPQFIFQYYEKEERGRGNFPDRFSARQFPNYSSELNVNALLLGDSALYLCASLAGDHTDTQYFGPGTRLTVL.

The chain carries TRBV6-5 and TRBJ2-2; 8 bases map to TRBD1. V dropped 7 bases and J dropped 7; count of bases not matched to a gene: 2. The CDR3 sequence is 12 residues long. The germline V gene encodes CDR1 MNHEY and CDR2 SVGAGI. The DNA for the CDR3 is TGTGCCAGCACAGGGGGCATCGGGGAGCTGTTTTTT. The encoded protein is CASTGGIGELFF.

J is TRBJ1-1 and V is TRBV25-1; no clear D. Trimming cost V 2 bases and J 4 bases, with 11 bases left between them. Germline CDR1 is MGHDK and CDR2 is SYGVNS. The length of the CDR3 is 14 residues. For the CDR3, the DNA is TGTGCCAGCAGTGAAGTGGGTCGAGGCACTGAAGCTTTCTTT. As protein: CASSEVGRGTEAFF.

This clone was observed a few times. The chain joins TRBV19 to TRBJ1-3; a weak D match, TRBD1 (6 bases). CDR3 length: 14 residues. The V gene lost 4 bases and the J gene lost 2 bases, with 9 bases spanning the gap. Germline CDR1 reads LNHDA; CDR2 reads SQIVND (reference sequence). The CDR3 is CASSTGQPGNTIYF. The DNA of the CDR3 is TGTGCCAGTAGTACTGGACAGCCTGGAAACACCATATATTTT.

This clone has a handful of counts. The chain combines TRBV19 with TRBJ1-5, with 7 bases matching TRBD1. CDR1 and CDR2 from the germline V gene are LNHDA and SQIVND (reference sequence). The CDR3 runs 16 residues. V was pared by 2 bases and J by 4 bases, with 8 bases of the junction left unmatched. The chain's CDR3 is CASSIKLGQKNQPQHF. CDR3 in DNA: TGTGCCAGTAGTATAAAGTTGGGACAGAAAAATCAGCCCCAGCATTTT. Filled out from reference TRBV19 and TRBJ1-5, the complete variable domain reads DGGITQSPKYLFRKEGQNVTLSCEQNLNHDAMYWYRQDPGQGLRLIYYSQIVNDFQKGDIAEGYSVSREKKESFPLTVTSAQKNPTAFYLCASSIKLGQKNQPQHFGDGTRLSIL.